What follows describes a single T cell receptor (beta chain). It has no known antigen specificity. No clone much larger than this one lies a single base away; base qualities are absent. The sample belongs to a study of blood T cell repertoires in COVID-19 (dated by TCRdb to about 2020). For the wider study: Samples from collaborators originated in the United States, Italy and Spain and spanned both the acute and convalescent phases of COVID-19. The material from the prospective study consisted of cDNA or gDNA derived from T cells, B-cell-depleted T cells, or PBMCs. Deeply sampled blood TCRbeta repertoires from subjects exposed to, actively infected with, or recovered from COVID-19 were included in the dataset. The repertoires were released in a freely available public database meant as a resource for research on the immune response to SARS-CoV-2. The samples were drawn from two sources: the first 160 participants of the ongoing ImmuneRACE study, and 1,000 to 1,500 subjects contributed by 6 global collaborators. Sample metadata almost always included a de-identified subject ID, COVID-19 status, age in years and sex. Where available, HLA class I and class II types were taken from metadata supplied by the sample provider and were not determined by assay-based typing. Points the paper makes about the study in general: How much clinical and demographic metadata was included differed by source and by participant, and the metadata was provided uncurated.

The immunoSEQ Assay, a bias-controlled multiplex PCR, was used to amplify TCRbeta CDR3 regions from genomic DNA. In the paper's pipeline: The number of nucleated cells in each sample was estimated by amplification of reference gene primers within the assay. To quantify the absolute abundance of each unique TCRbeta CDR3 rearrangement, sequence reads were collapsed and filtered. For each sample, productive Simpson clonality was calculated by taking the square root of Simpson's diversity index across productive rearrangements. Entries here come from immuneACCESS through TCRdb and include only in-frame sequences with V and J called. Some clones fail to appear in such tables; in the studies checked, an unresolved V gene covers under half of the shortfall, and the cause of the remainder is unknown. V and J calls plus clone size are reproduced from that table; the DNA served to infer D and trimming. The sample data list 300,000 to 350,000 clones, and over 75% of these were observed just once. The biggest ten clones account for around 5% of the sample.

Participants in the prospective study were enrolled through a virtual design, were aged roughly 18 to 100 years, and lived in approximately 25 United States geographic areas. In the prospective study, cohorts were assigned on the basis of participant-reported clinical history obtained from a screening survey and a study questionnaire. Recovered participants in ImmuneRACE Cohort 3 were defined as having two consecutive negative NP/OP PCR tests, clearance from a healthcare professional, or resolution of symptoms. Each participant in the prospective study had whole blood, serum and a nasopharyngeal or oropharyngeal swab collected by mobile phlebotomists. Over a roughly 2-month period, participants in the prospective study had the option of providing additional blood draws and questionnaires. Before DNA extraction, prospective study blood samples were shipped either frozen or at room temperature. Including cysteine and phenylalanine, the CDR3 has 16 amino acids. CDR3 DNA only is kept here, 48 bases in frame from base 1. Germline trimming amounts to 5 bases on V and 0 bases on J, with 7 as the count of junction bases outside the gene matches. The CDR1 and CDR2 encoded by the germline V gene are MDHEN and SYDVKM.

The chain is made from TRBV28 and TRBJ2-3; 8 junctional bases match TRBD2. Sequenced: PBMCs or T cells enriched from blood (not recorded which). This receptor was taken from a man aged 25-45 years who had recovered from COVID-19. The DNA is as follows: TGTGCCAGCAGTCTCGCGGGGGGCCCTAGCACAGATACGCAGTATTTT. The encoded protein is CASSLAGGPSTDTQYF.